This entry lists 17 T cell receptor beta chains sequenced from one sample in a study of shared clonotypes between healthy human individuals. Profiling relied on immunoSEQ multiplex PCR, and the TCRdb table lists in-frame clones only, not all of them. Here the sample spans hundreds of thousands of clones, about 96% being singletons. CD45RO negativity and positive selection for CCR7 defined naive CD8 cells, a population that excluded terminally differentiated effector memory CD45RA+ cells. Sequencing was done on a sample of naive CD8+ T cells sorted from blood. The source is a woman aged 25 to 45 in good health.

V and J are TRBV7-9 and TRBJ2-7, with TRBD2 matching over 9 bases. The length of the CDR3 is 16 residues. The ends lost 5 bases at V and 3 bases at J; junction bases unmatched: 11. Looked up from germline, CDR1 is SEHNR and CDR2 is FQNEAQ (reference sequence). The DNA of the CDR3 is TGTGCCAGCAGCCCCACCGGGGCTAGCGGGAACTACGAGCAGTACTTC. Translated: CASSPTGASGNYEQYF.

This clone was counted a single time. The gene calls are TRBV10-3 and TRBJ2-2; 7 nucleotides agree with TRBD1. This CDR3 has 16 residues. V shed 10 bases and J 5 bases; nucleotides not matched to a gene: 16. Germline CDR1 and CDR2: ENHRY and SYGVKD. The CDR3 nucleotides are TGTGCCACCCAGGATGAGGGGACAGAGAGAACCGGGGAGCTGTTTTTT. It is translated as CATQDEGTERTGELFF.

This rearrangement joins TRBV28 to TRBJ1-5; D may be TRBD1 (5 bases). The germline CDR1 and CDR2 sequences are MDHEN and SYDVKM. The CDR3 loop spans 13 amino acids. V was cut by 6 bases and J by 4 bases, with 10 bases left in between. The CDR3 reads CASRGRGNQPQHF. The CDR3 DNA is TGTGCCAGCAGGGGGAGGGGAAATCAGCCCCAGCATTTT.

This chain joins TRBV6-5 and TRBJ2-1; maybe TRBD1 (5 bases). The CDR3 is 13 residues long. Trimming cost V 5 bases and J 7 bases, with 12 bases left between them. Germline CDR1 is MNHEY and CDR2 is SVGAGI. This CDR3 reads CASSESQGNEQFF. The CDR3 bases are TGTGCCAGCAGTGAATCCCAGGGAAATGAGCAGTTCTTC.

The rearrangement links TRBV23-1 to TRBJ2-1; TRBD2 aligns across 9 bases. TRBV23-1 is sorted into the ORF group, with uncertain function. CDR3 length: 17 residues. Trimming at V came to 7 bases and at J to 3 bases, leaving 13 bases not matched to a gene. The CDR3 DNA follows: TGCGCCAGCACCAAAGGGAAAGCGGGAGGCCTCTACAATGAGCAGTTCTTC. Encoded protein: CASTKGKAGGLYNEQFF.

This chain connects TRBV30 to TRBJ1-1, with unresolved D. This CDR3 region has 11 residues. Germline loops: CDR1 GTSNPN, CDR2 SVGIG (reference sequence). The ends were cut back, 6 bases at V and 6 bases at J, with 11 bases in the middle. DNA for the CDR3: TGTGCCTGCCTATTTTTTGCTGAAGCTTTCTTT. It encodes CACLFFAEAFF.

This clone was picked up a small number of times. The CDR3 spells CATSSTGELFF. CDR3 nucleotide sequence: TGTGCCACCAGCTCCACCGGGGAGCTGTTTTTT. V is TRBV15 and J is TRBJ2-2, with D uncertain. V was cut by 5 bases and J by 4 bases, with 2 bases left in between. The CDR3 runs 11 residues. Germline V CDR1 and CDR2: LNHNV, YYDKDF (reference sequence).

This CDR3 is CASSLTWGSLGDGYTF. DNA for the CDR3: TGTGCCAGCAGTTTAACTTGGGGGTCCCTCGGTGATGGCTACACCTTC. The rearrangement links TRBV27 to TRBJ1-2; possible D gene TRBD1, 5 bases. CDR3 length: 16 amino acids. Germline CDR1 reads MNHEY; CDR2 reads SMNVEV (reference sequence). Trimming cost V 2 bases and J 6 bases, with 19 bases left between them.

This CDR3 reads CASSLLGGGGELLLETQYF. CDR3 nucleotides: TGTGCCAGCAGCTTACTTGGGGGAGGAGGGGAATTGTTGTTGGAGACCCAGTACTTC. This chain links TRBV7-9 with TRBJ2-5; weak D call: TRBD2 (6 bases). The CDR3 loop spans 19 amino acids. Per germline, CDR1 SEHNR and CDR2 FQNEAQ (reference sequence). V was clipped by 2 bases and J by 5 bases, with 27 bases between them.

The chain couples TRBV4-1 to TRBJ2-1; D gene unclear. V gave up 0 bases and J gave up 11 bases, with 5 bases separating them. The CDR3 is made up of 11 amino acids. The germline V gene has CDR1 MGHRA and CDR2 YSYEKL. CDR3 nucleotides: TGCGCCAGCAGCCAAGATGGAAAGCAGTTCTTC. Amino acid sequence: CASSQDGKQFF.

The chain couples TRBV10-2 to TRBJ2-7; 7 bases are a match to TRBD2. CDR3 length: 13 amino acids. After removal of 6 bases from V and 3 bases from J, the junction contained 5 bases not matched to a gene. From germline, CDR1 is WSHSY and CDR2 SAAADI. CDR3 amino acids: CASRGGSHYEQYF. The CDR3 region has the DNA TGCGCCAGCAGGGGGGGGTCCCACTACGAGCAGTACTTC.

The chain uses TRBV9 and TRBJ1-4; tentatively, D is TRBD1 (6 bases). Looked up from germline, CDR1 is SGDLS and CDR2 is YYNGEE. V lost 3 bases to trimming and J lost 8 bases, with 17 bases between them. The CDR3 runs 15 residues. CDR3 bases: TGTGCCAGCAGCGCGGGAGGGGGGGCAGGAGAAAAACTGTTTTTT. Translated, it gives CASSAGGGAGEKLFF.

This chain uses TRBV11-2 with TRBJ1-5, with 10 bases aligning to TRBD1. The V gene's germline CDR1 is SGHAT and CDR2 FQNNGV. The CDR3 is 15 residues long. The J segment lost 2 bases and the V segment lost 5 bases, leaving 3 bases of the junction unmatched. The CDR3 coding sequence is TGTGCCAGCAGCGGACAGGGGGTAGGCAATCAGCCCCAGCATTTT. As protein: CASSGQGVGNQPQHF. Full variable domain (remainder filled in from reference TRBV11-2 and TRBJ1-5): EAGVAQSPRYKIIEKRQSVAFWCNPISGHATLYWYQQILGQGPKLLIQFQNNGVVDDSQLPKDRFSAERLKGVDSTLKIQPAKLEDSAVYLCASSGQGVGNQPQHFGDGTRLSIL.

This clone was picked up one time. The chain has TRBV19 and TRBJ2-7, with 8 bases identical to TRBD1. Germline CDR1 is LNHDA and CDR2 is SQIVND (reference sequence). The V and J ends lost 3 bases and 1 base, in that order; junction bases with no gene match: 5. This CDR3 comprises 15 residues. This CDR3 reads CASSIGQGNSYEQYF. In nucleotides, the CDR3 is TGTGCCAGTAGTATCGGACAGGGCAATTCCTACGAGCAGTACTTC.

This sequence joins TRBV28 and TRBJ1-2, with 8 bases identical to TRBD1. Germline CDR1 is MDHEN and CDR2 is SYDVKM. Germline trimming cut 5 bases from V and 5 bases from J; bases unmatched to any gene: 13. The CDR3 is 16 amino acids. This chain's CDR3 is CASSGRTGIPVYGYTF. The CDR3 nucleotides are TGTGCCAGCAGTGGAAGGACAGGGATCCCAGTATATGGCTACACCTTC.

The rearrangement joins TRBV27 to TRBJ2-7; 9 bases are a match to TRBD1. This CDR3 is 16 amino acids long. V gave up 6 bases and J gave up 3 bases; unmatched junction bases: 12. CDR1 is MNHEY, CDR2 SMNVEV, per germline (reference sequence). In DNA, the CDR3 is TGTGCCAGCAGCAAGCTTCTCGGGGGACAGGGCTACGAGCAGTACTTC. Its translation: CASSKLLGGQGYEQYF.

The CDR3 spells CASSGRGRGHSYNEQFF. In nucleotides, the CDR3 is TGTGCCAGCAGCGGTAGAGGACGCGGCCATTCCTACAATGAGCAGTTCTTC. This chain connects TRBV9 to TRBJ2-1, with D unresolved. CDR3 size: 17 residues. The V and J ends lost 3 bases and 1 base respectively, with 17 bases between them. Looked up from germline, CDR1 is SGDLS and CDR2 is YYNGEE.